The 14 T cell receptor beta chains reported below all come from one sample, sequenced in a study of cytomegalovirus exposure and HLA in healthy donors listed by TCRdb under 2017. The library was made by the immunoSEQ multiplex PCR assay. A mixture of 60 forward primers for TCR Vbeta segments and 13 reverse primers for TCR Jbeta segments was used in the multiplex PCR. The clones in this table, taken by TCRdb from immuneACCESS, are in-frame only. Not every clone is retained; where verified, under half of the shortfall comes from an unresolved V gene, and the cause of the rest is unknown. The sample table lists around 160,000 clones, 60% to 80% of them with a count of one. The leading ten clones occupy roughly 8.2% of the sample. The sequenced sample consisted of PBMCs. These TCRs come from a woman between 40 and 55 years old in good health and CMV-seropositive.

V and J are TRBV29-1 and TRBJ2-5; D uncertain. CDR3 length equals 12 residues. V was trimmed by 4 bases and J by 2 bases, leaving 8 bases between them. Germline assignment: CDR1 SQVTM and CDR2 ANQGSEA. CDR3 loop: CSVASSQETQYF. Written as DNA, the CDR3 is TGCAGCGTTGCCAGTTCTCAAGAGACCCAGTACTTC.

The CDR3 reads CASSLGRWQEETQYF. The CDR3 region has the DNA TGTGCCAGCAGCTTAGGCCGATGGCAGGAAGAGACCCAGTACTTC. The V call is TRBV13, the J call TRBJ2-5; D unresolved. From germline, CDR1 is PRHDT and CDR2 FYEKMQ (reference sequence). The CDR3 consists of 15 residues. Trimming stripped 0 bases from V and 3 bases from J, with 11 bases between.

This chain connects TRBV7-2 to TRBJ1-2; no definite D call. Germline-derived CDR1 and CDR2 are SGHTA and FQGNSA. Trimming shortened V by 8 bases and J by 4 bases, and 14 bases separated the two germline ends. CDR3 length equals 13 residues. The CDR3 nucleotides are TGTGCCAGCGTCTCCCGGGGATCCTATGGCTACACCTTC. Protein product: CASVSRGSYGYTF. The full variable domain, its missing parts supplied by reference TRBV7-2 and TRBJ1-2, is GAGVSQSPSNKVTEKGKDVELRCDPISGHTALYWYRQSLGQGLEFLIYFQGNSAPDKSGLPSDRFSAERTGGSVSTLTIQRTQQEDSAVYLCASVSRGSYGYTFGSGTRLTVV.

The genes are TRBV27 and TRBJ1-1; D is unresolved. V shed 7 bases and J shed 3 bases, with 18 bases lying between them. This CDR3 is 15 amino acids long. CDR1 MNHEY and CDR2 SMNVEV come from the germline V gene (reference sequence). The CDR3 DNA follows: TGTGCCAGCACGTGGGCAGGAGGATTGGACACTGAAGCTTTCTTT. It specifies CASTWAGGLDTEAFF.

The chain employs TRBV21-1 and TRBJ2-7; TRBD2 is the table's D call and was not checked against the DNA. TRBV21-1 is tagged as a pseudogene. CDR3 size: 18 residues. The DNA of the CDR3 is TGTGCCAGCAGCAAAGCGCTAGGCACCAGCCGAGAGACCTACGAGCAGTACTTC. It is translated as CASSKALGTSRETYEQYF.

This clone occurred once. The CDR3 loop reads CASTRGDTEAFF. The CDR3 nucleotides are TGTGCCAGCACCAGGGGGGACACTGAAGCTTTCTTT. The rearrangement joins TRBV7-9 to TRBJ1-1; TRBD1 matches at 7 bases. The CDR3 length is 12 residues. Trimming removed 7 bases from V and 3 bases from J; junction bases left unmatched: 2. Per the germline V gene, CDR1 is SEHNR and CDR2 is FQNEAQ (reference sequence).

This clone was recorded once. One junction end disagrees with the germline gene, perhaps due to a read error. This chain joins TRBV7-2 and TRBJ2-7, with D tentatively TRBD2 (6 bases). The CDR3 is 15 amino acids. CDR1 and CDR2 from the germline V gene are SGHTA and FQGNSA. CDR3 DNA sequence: TGTGCCAGCAGCTTAGAGCGGGCTCTGTCGTACGGGCAGTACTTC. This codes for CASSLERALSYGQYF.

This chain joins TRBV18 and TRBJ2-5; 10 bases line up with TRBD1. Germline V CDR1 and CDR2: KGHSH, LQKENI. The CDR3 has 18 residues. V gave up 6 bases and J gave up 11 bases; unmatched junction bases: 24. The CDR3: CASSLSGGGGTGAREQYF. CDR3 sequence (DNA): TGTGCCAGCTCTCTTTCCGGTGGAGGTGGGACAGGGGCTAGAGAGCAGTACTTC.

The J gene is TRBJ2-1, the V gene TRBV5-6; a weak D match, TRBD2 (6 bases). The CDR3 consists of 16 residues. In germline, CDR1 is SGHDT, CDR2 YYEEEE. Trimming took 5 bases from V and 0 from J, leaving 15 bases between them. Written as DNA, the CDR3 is TGTGCCAGCAGACCTACTGGACTATACTCCTACAATGAGCAGTTCTTC. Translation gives CASRPTGLYSYNEQFF.

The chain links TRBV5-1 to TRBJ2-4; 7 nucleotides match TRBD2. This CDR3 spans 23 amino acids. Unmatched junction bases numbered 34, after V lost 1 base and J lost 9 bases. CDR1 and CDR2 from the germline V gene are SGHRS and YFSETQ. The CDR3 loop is CASSLSLAGAVLVGVDAPGIQYF. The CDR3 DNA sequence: TGCGCCAGCAGCTTGTCGCTCGCGGGAGCGGTCCTAGTGGGGGTAGACGCCCCGGGCATTCAGTACTTC.

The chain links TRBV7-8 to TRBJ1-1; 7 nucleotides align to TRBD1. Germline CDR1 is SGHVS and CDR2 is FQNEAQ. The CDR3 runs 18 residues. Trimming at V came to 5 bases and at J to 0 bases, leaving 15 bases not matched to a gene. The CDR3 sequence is CASSPYRGQNIMNTEAFF. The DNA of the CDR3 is TGTGCCAGCAGCCCGTACAGGGGTCAGAATATTATGAACACTGAAGCTTTCTTT.

CDR3 region: CASSLPGLAGGKYNEQFF. As DNA, the CDR3 is TGTGCCAGCAGCCTTCCGGGACTAGCGGGAGGGAAGTACAATGAGCAGTTCTTC. V gene TRBV13 combines with J gene TRBJ2-1, with 16 nucleotides matching TRBD2. Germline lookup yields CDR1 PRHDT and CDR2 FYEKMQ (reference sequence). The CDR3 is 18 amino acids. The junction had 8 bases not matched to a gene; V was cut back by 5 bases and J by 4 bases.

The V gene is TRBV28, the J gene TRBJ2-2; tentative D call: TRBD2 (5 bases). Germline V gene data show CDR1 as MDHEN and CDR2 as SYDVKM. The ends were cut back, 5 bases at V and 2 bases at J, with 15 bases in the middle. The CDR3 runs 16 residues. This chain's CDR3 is CASSAYGVANTGELFF. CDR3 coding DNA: TGTGCCAGCAGTGCCTACGGGGTCGCAAACACCGGGGAGCTGTTTTTT.

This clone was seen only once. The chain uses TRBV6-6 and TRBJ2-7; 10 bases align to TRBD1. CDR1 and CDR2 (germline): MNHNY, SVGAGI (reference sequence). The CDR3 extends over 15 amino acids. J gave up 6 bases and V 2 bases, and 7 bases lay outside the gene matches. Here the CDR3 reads CASSYNTGTGAEQYF. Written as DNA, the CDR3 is TGTGCCAGCAGTTACAATACCGGGACAGGGGCCGAGCAGTACTTC.